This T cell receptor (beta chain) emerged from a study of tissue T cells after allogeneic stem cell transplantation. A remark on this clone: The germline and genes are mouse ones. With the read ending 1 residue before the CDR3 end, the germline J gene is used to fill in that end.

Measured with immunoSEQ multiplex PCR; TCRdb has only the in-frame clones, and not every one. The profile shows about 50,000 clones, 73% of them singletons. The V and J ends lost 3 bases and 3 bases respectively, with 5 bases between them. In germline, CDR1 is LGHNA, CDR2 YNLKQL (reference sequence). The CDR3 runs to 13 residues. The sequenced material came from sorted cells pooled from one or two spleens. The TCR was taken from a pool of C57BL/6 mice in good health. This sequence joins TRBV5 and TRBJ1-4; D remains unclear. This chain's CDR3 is CASSHFPNERLFF. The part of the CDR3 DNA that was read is TGTGCCAGCAGCCACTTTCCCAACGAAAGATTATTT.